The rows below give T cell receptor beta chains drawn from one sample of a study of CD8 T cells in Susac syndrome. Each CDR3 protein gets one entry after TCRdb re-called the immunoSEQ multiplex PCR reads with MiXCR. The sample lists approximately 22,000 distinct CDR3 sequences; 93% were seen once. Sample: CD8+ T cells from PBMCs. Every receptor here comes from a human donor in good health. Both conserved end residues are part of each CDR3. D genes are given only for firm matches. Clone size is not always given. Where it is, it says once, few, many or a class for expanded clones.

-	TRBV7-9	-	TRBJ2-7	CASRERGLNEQYF	TGTGCCAGCAGGGAGAGGGGGTTAAACGAGCAGTACTTC
TRBD1	TRBV19	-	TRBJ1-1	CASRTGGTEAFF	TGTGCCAGTAGGACAGGGGGGACTGAAGCTTTCTTT
-	TRBV5-1	once	TRBJ2-7	CASRVFGGPYEQYF	TGCGCCAGCAGGGTTTTCGGGGGCCCCTACGAGCAGTACTTC
TRBD1	TRBV29-1	once	TRBJ2-3	CSVVYRGEDTQYF	TGCAGCGTTGTTTACAGGGGAGAAGATACGCAGTATTTT
-	TRBV7-9	-	TRBJ2-1	CASSLARTLGIHNEQFF	TGTGCCAGCAGCTTAGCGAGGACCCTGGGGATTCACAATGAGCAGTTCTTC
-	TRBV20-1	-	TRBJ2-5	CSARDKDTWLPPGTQYF	TGCAGTGCTAGAGATAAAGACACGTGGTTACCCCCAGGGACCCAGTACTTC
TRBD1	TRBV7-8	once	TRBJ1-1	CASSLVGPGQGWGTEAFF	TGTGCCAGCAGCTTAGTGGGTCCGGGACAGGGATGGGGCACTGAAGCTTTCTTT
TRBD1	TRBV7-8	once	TRBJ1-1	CASSPLRLGTENTEAFF	TGTGCCAGCAGCCCATTGAGGCTGGGGACAGAGAACACTGAAGCTTTCTTT
-	TRBV4-3	-	TRBJ2-5	CASSQRLGRGETQYF	TGCGCCAGCAGCCAGCGACTGGGTCGCGGGGAGACCCAGTACTTC
-	TRBV4-1	-	TRBJ2-2	CASSQASNTGELFF	TGCGCCAGCAGCCAAGCCTCTAACACCGGGGAGCTGTTTTTT
-	TRBV9	-	TRBJ1-2	CASSVDSTNYGYTF	TGTGCCAGCAGCGTAGACAGTACTAACTATGGCTACACCTTC
-	TRBV20-1	-	TRBJ2-7	CSARDRLGYEQYF	TGCAGTGCTAGAGATCGTTTGGGCTACGAGCAGTACTTC
-	TRBV11-2	-	TRBJ2-6	CASPPAVLSGANVLTF	TGTGCCAGCCCTCCGGCAGTGCTCTCTGGGGCCAACGTCCTGACTTTC
-	TRBV20-1	-	TRBJ1-5	CSALEGGLQPQHF	TGCAGTGCTCTGGAGGGGGGGCTCCAGCCCCAGCATTTT
-	TRBV20-1	-	TRBJ2-7	CSARFPDRSYEQYF	TGCAGTGCTAGATTTCCTGACAGATCCTACGAGCAGTACTTC
-	TRBV29-1	-	TRBJ1-2	CSVAGGDWGYTF	TGCAGCGTTGCTGGGGGCGACTGGGGCTACACCTTC
TRBD1	TRBV6-2/TRBV6-3	once	TRBJ2-7	CASSYYRDSIREQYF	TGTGCCAGCAGTTACTACCGGGACAGTATACGGGAGCAGTACTTC
TRBD1	TRBV19	-	TRBJ2-1	CASSPGQGRYEQFF	TGTGCCAGTAGTCCGGGACAGGGTAGGTATGAGCAGTTCTTC
-	TRBV6-5	-	TRBJ2-7	CASSSPLKVGYEQYF	TGTGCCAGCAGTTCCCCTCTGAAAGTTGGCTACGAGCAGTACTTC
-	TRBV20-1	once	TRBJ2-1	CSATHILSSSYNEQFF	TGCAGTGCTACCCACATTCTGTCAAGCTCCTACAATGAGCAGTTCTTC
TRBD1	TRBV4-1	-	TRBJ1-3	CASSPRTGGNTIYF	TGCGCCAGCAGCCCAAGGACAGGAGGAAACACCATATATTTT
TRBD1	TRBV5-4	-	TRBJ2-5	CASSTRQGDLETQYF	TGTGCCAGCAGCACTCGACAGGGCGATTTAGAGACCCAGTACTTC
-	TRBV20-1	-	TRBJ1-5	CSAGGRINQPQHF	TGCAGTGCTGGGGGACGCATCAATCAGCCCCAGCATTTT
-	TRBV7-8	-	TRBJ2-2	CASSLAAGAGGELFF	TGTGCCAGCAGCTTAGCAGCAGGGGCTGGCGGGGAGCTGTTTTTT
TRBD1	TRBV20-1	-	TRBJ1-6	CSAREAGQGSPLHF	TGCAGTGCTAGAGAGGCGGGACAGGGCTCACCCCTCCACTTT
TRBD2	TRBV4-1	-	TRBJ2-3	CASSSPPAGGPTDTQYF	TGCGCCAGCAGCTCCCCCCCAGCGGGGGGCCCCACAGATACGCAGTATTTT
TRBD2	TRBV20-1	-	TRBJ2-1	CSPSGGAGNEQFF	TGCAGTCCTAGCGGGGGGGCCGGCAATGAGCAGTTCTTC
-	TRBV27	-	TRBJ2-1	CASRSGDNEQFF	TGTGCCAGCAGATCGGGGGACAATGAGCAGTTCTTC
TRBD1	TRBV4-1	-	TRBJ1-5	CASSQGRTGEQPQHF	TGCGCCAGCAGCCAGGGACGGACAGGGGAGCAGCCCCAGCATTTT
-	TRBV20-1	-	TRBJ2-1	CSAKREFRLSNEQFF	TGCAGTGCTAAGAGGGAGTTCCGTTTATCCAATGAGCAGTTCTTC
-	TRBV13	once	TRBJ1-2	CASSLFGDYTF	TGTGCCAGCAGCTTATTCGGCGACTACACCTTC
-	TRBV5-1	-	TRBJ1-2	CASSLGTANYGYTF	TGCGCCAGCAGCTTGGGGACAGCTAACTATGGCTACACCTTC
TRBD2	TRBV13	-	TRBJ2-7	CASSSSGGFSYEQYF	TGTGCCAGCAGCTCTAGCGGGGGATTCTCCTACGAGCAGTACTTC
-	TRBV12-5	-	TRBJ2-1	CAIRENTYNEQFF	TGTGCTATACGGGAGAATACTTACAATGAGCAGTTCTTC
-	TRBV7-9	-	TRBJ2-7	CASSGPKEERHYEQYF	TGTGCCAGCAGCGGCCCCAAGGAAGAGAGACACTACGAGCAGTACTTC
-	TRBV19	-	TRBJ2-1	CASMQSPSSYNEQFF	TGTGCCAGTATGCAGTCCCCCAGCTCCTACAATGAGCAGTTCTTC
-	TRBV27	once	TRBJ1-1	CASSTHEWNTEAFF	TGTGCCAGCAGTACCCATGAATGGAACACTGAAGCTTTCTTT
-	TRBV10-1	-	TRBJ2-5	CASSDLQETQYF	TGCGCCAGCAGTGACCTCCAAGAGACCCAGTACTTC